The 8 T cell receptor beta chains given below trace back to one sample, sequenced in a study of T cell responses to AZD1222 COVID-19 vaccine. The data were produced by immunoSEQ multiplex PCR, yet TCRdb's version contains in-frame clones alone and is incomplete. The sample consists of fewer than 150,000 clones, roughly 90% of them appearing once. Specimen: peripheral blood, collected on day 0 of AZD1222 vaccination. These receptors came from an adult in good health.

This chain's CDR3 is CASTRAGGAIAGYGYTF. CDR3 DNA sequence: TGTGCCAGCACAAGGGCGGGGGGGGCAATCGCCGGCTATGGCTACACCTTC. V is TRBV7-8 and J is TRBJ1-2; perhaps TRBD1 as D (6 bases). This CDR3 has 17 residues. Germline CDR1 is SGHVS and CDR2 is FQNEAQ. Trimming left V 7 bases short and J 4 bases short, with 25 bases between.

The rearrangement joins TRBV6-5 to TRBJ1-1; a weak D match, TRBD1 (5 bases). The CDR3 totals 12 residues. Trimming took 8 bases from V and 5 from J, leaving 12 bases between them. CDR1 and CDR2 (germline): MNHEY, SVGAGI. The CDR3: CASGQGLTEAFF. The CDR3 coding sequence is TGTGCCAGCGGCCAGGGCTTGACTGAAGCTTTCTTT.

The gene calls are TRBV4-3 and TRBJ1-6, with D tentatively TRBD1 (5 bases). This CDR3 region has 18 residues. Germline V gene sequence: CDR1 LGHNA, CDR2 YSLEER. V dropped 1 base and J dropped 6 bases, with 19 bases sitting between them. CDR3 DNA sequence: TGCGCCAGCAGCCAAGTCGTAATGACCGGGACTGCTAATTCACCCCTCCACTTT. As protein: CASSQVVMTGTANSPLHF.

This clone was counted once. The chain has TRBV6-4 and TRBJ1-5; possibly TRBD1 for D (5 bases). Germline CDR1 is MRHNA and CDR2 is SNTAGT. The CDR3 covers 14 residues. Trimming cost V 7 bases and J 7 bases, with 17 bases left between them. CDR3 protein: CASKMGRTGQPQHF. The CDR3 DNA follows: TGTGCCAGCAAAATGGGGCGGACGGGACAGCCCCAGCATTTT.

The chain links TRBV14 to TRBJ2-2, with D hard to call. Germline V gene data show CDR1 as SGHDN and CDR2 as FVKESK. CDR3 length: 14 amino acids. The V gene lost 7 bases and the J gene lost 0 bases, with 9 bases spanning the gap. CDR3 coding DNA: TGTGCCAGCAAATTAACGGCGAACACCGGGGAGCTGTTTTTT. Translated: CASKLTANTGELFF.

Written as DNA, the CDR3 is TGTGCCAGTAGTATAGGGGGGACAGGGGGCTGGGATACGCAGTATTTT. This codes for CASSIGGTGGWDTQYF. This rearrangement joins TRBV19 to TRBJ2-3; 12 positions match TRBD1. The CDR3 has 16 residues. The junction had 5 bases not matched to a gene; V was cut back by 1 base and J by 6 bases. Germline loops: CDR1 LNHDA, CDR2 SQIVND (reference sequence).

This sequence joins TRBV12-3 or TRBV12-4 and TRBJ2-2; possibly TRBD1 or TRBD2 for D (5 bases each). The CDR3 sequence is 13 residues long. In nucleotides, the CDR3 is TGTGTCTCGGGACCGCTGGGCGGCGGGGAGCTGTTTTTT. Residues: CVSGPLGGGELFF.

The chain links TRBV6-1 to TRBJ1-1; TRBD1 might be the D (6 bases). This CDR3 region has 18 residues. Germline CDR1 is MNHNS and CDR2 is SASEGT. Trimming took off 2 bases at V and 4 bases at J, with 23 bases between the two ends. CDR3 loop: CASSELLTQGSRGTEAFF. CDR3 in DNA: TGTGCCAGCAGTGAACTTTTAACACAGGGATCGCGGGGCACTGAAGCTTTCTTT.